The 25 T cell receptor beta chains presented below share a single source sample, sequenced in a study of blood T cell repertoires in COVID-19. The data were produced by immunoSEQ multiplex PCR, yet TCRdb's version contains in-frame clones alone and is incomplete. In the table there are a few hundred thousand clones, 84% of which are singletons. Sequencing was performed on peripheral blood. All receptors come from a woman aged 60 to 75 who had recovered from COVID-19.

In this sample, this clone turned up once. This sequence joins TRBV6-5 and TRBJ2-7; 11 bases fit TRBD1. The V and J ends lost 10 bases and 5 bases, in that order; junction bases with no gene match: 4. The CDR3 extends over 12 amino acids. Germline lookup yields CDR1 MNHEY and CDR2 SVGAGI. The CDR3 protein is CATTDRGHEQYF. The CDR3 DNA follows: TGTGCCACTACGGACAGGGGGCACGAGCAGTACTTC.

The gene calls are TRBV5-1 and TRBJ1-1, with D maybe TRBD1 (5 bases). V shed 0 bases and J shed 6 bases, with 21 bases lying between them. Germline loops: CDR1 SGHRS, CDR2 YFSETQ. CDR3 length equals 17 residues. CDR3 nucleotides: TGCGCCAGCAGCTTGGGCCCCCGTCAGGGACTAGGAGCTGAAGCTTTCTTT. Translating gives CASSLGPRQGLGAEAFF. Full variable domain (outside the CDR3, taken from reference TRBV5-1 and TRBJ1-1): KAGVTQTPRYLIKTRGQQVTLSCSPISGHRSVSWYQQTPGQGLQFLFEYFSETQRNKGNFPGRFSGRQFSNSRSEMNVSTLELGDSALYLCASSLGPRQGLGAEAFFGQGTRLTVV.

The J gene is TRBJ1-2, the V gene TRBV18; D is perhaps TRBD1 (6 bases). Germline V CDR1 and CDR2: KGHSH, LQKENI. CDR3 length: 13 residues. The V and J ends lost 6 bases and 4 bases respectively, with 12 bases between them. Written as DNA, the CDR3 is TGTGCCAGCTCGCGACAGGCCGGCTATGGCTACACCTTC. Translating gives CASSRQAGYGYTF.

V gene TRBV5-1 combines with J gene TRBJ1-1; 8 bases match TRBD1. The CDR3 spans 15 residues. Germline V gene data show CDR1 as SGHRS and CDR2 as YFSETQ. The V and J ends lost 4 bases and 4 bases, in that order; junction bases with no gene match: 9. Here the CDR3 DNA reads TGCGCCAGCAGCCGGGACAGGACAACCGTCACTGAAGCTTTCTTT. Amino acid sequence: CASSRDRTTVTEAFF.

The chain uses TRBV11-3 and TRBJ2-5; 11 positions match TRBD2. This CDR3 spans 18 amino acids. V trimming: 1 base; J trimming: 2 bases; junction bases outside the gene matches: 9. Germline values: CDR1 SGHNT, CDR2 YENEEA. CDR3 sequence reads: CASSLGGLAGGPQETQYF. The CDR3 nucleotides read TGTGCCAGCAGCTTAGGCGGGCTAGCGGGGGGTCCACAAGAGACCCAGTACTTC.

The CDR3 protein is CASSPSQGATEAFF. CDR3 sequence (DNA): TGTGCCAGCTCACCGTCGCAGGGGGCCACTGAAGCTTTCTTT. The J gene is TRBJ1-1, the V gene TRBV18; 8 nucleotides align to TRBD1. Per germline, CDR1 KGHSH and CDR2 LQKENI. The CDR3 has 14 residues. The trim removed 3 bases at V and 4 bases at J, leaving 4 bases unmatched.

The chain recombines TRBV5-8 with TRBJ2-7, with 9 bases identical to TRBD1. Germline CDR1 and CDR2: SGHTS and YDEGEE. Losses at the gene ends were 2 bases for V and 6 bases for J; bases not matched to a gene: 6. This CDR3 contains 14 residues. The CDR3 reads CASSFYNRGREQYF. Written as DNA, the CDR3 is TGTGCCAGCAGCTTCTATAACAGGGGGCGCGAGCAGTACTTC.

The rearrangement joins TRBV29-1 to TRBJ2-2, with a weak D call TRBD1 (5 bases). V was clipped by 1 base and J by 3 bases, with 12 bases between them. Germline values: CDR1 SQVTM, CDR2 ANQGSEA. The length of the CDR3 is 15 residues. For the CDR3, the DNA is TGCAGCGTTGAAGCGGCAGGGTGGTACACCGGGGAGCTGTTTTTT. Translation gives CSVEAAGWYTGELFF.

The gene calls are TRBV18 and TRBJ1-1; D is perhaps TRBD1 (6 bases). The V end was cut by 3 bases, the J end by 3 bases, with 11 bases between. The CDR3 consists of 14 residues. The germline CDR1 and CDR2 sequences are KGHSH and LQKENI. The chain's CDR3 is CASSPDRSYTEAFF. The CDR3 bases are TGTGCCAGCTCACCCGACAGGTCCTACACTGAAGCTTTCTTT.

This clone was observed a handful of times. V usage is TRBV7-8 and J usage is TRBJ2-7; 12 nucleotides align to TRBD2. Germline loops: CDR1 SGHVS, CDR2 FQNEAQ. V was clipped by 5 bases and J by 6 bases; unmatched bases: 14. The CDR3 covers 17 residues. Written as DNA, the CDR3 is TGTGCCAGCAGCATAAATACCGGGACTAGCGGGCCCTTCGAGCAGTACTTC. Translating it yields CASSINTGTSGPFEQYF.

The rearrangement uses TRBV11-2 and TRBJ1-2, with D perhaps matching TRBD1 (6 bases). V shed 5 bases and J shed 2 bases, with 12 bases lying between them. The CDR3 is 14 residues long. Germline V gene data show CDR1 as SGHAT and CDR2 as FQNNGV. The CDR3 spells CASSAGQSNYGYTF. CDR3 nucleotide sequence: TGTGCCAGCAGCGCCGGACAGAGCAACTATGGCTACACCTTC.

The V gene is TRBV5-1, the J gene TRBJ1-1; the D is unclear. The CDR3 has 15 residues. CDR1 SGHRS and CDR2 YFSETQ come from the germline V gene. Between the trimmed V and J ends, which lost 0 bases and 11 bases, there was a span of 20 bases. In nucleotides, the CDR3 is TGCGCCAGCAGCTTGGCGGGATTCACGATTGAAGGGGCTTTCTTT. Translation: CASSLAGFTIEGAFF.

The chain uses TRBV19 and TRBJ1-2, with unresolved D. V gave up 2 bases and J gave up 4 bases, with 14 bases separating them. Germline assignment: CDR1 LNHDA and CDR2 SQIVND (reference sequence). The CDR3 totals 15 residues. The CDR3 bases are TGTGCCAGTAGTATATCGCAGCCGAGGTTCTATGGCTACACCTTC. Protein: CASSISQPRFYGYTF.

In this sample, this clone turned up once. The identical CDR3 is also encoded by other nucleotide sequences in the sample. The V gene is TRBV6-5, the J gene TRBJ2-3, with 7 bases matching TRBD2. The germline gives CDR1 MNHEY, CDR2 SVGAGI. This CDR3 has 16 amino acids. After removal of 3 bases from V and 5 bases from J, the junction contained 11 bases not matched to a gene. CDR3 sequence: CASSYSAGSGRDTQYF. CDR3 DNA sequence: TGTGCCAGCAGTTATTCAGCGGGGTCCGGGAGAGATACGCAGTATTTT.

The chain recombines TRBV4-3 with TRBJ1-1; the D is unclear. The CDR3 runs 13 residues. The germline gives CDR1 LGHNA, CDR2 YSLEER. Trimming took off 4 bases at V and 4 bases at J, with 10 bases between the two ends. The CDR3, as DNA: TGCGCCAGCAGCCGGCGGGAGAGCACTGAAGCTTTCTTT. Its translation: CASSRRESTEAFF.

This clone was recorded a few times. The chain joins TRBV4-2 to TRBJ1-1; TRBD1 might be the D (5 bases). The CDR3 runs to 14 residues. The germline gives CDR1 LGHNA, CDR2 YNFKEQ. Trimming stripped 4 bases from V and 4 bases from J, with 13 bases between. The CDR3 loop reads CASSPGHTPTEAFF. CDR3 nucleotide sequence: TGTGCCAGCAGCCCAGGACATACGCCCACTGAAGCTTTCTTT.

The chain recombines TRBV10-3 with TRBJ2-1, with a possible D match to TRBD2 (7 bases). The CDR3 has 15 residues. V dropped 4 bases and J dropped 4 bases, with 14 bases sitting between them. Germline V gene lookup returns CDR1 ENHRY and CDR2 SYGVKD. CDR3 amino acids: CAISAGGGLYNEQFF. The CDR3 nucleotides are TGTGCCATCAGTGCGGGCGGGGGCCTTTACAATGAGCAGTTCTTC.

The rearrangement links TRBV18 to TRBJ2-7; 8 nucleotides agree with TRBD1. The CDR3 has 15 residues. Trimming took 4 bases from V and 5 from J; bases not matched to a gene: 10. The V gene's germline CDR1 is KGHSH and CDR2 LQKENI. DNA of the CDR3: TGTGCCAGCTCACGCACGACAGGGGCCATGGACGAGCAGTACTTC. This gives the protein CASSRTTGAMDEQYF.

The chain uses TRBV18 and TRBJ2-7; weak D call: TRBD2 (6 bases). The CDR3 covers 14 residues. The germline gives CDR1 KGHSH, CDR2 LQKENI. The V gene lost 6 bases and the J gene lost 3 bases, with 15 bases spanning the gap. The CDR3 loop is CASSLEGTDYEQYF. CDR3 nucleotide sequence: TGTGCCAGCTCGCTGGAGGGGACCGACTACGAGCAGTACTTC. The entire variable domain, with the rest obtained from reference TRBV18 and TRBJ2-7, is as follows: NAGVMQNPRHLVRRRGQEARLRCSPMKGHSHVYWYRQLPEEGLKFMVYLQKENIIDESGMPKERFSAEFPKEGPSILRIQQVVRGDSAAYFCASSLEGTDYEQYFGPGTRLTVT.

This chain connects TRBV7-8 to TRBJ1-1; D is possibly TRBD1 (5 bases). The V gene lost 5 bases and the J gene lost 0 bases, with 16 bases spanning the gap. Germline V gives CDR1 SGHVS, CDR2 FQNEAQ. This CDR3 has 16 residues. CDR3 sequence (DNA): TGTGCCAGCAGCACCAGGTTATCGGGGGTGAACACTGAAGCTTTCTTT. Its translation is CASSTRLSGVNTEAFF.

This clone was recorded only once. The sample holds other DNA sequences that translate to the same CDR3. The gene calls are TRBV5-1 and TRBJ2-3; possibly TRBD2 for D (6 bases). V was clipped by 0 bases and J by 1 base, with 6 bases between them. The length of the CDR3 is 14 residues. Germline assignment: CDR1 SGHRS and CDR2 YFSETQ. CDR3 nucleotides: TGCGCCAGCAGCTTGGCTAGCGGCACAGATACGCAGTATTTT. It specifies CASSLASGTDTQYF.

This clone has only a few counts. This chain links TRBV6-1 with TRBJ1-2, with D unclear. Germline CDR1 is MNHNS and CDR2 is SASEGT. Trimming took off 0 bases at V and 5 bases at J, with 7 bases between the two ends. There are 13 residues in the CDR3. The CDR3 DNA follows: TGTGCCAGCAGTGAAGCGGGAGTATATGGCTACACCTTC. It translates to CASSEAGVYGYTF.

The chain links TRBV5-8 to TRBJ2-7, with D possibly being TRBD1 (5 bases). Trimming pared 5 bases from V and 3 bases from J, leaving 12 bases between. Germline V gene data show CDR1 as SGHTS and CDR2 as YDEGEE. CDR3 length: 13 amino acids. The CDR3 loop reads CASSLRAGYEQYF. CDR3 nucleotides: TGTGCCAGCAGTCTCAGGGCCGGCTACGAGCAGTACTTC.

The chain recombines TRBV27 with TRBJ1-5; tentative D call: TRBD1 (5 bases). The CDR3 has 14 amino acids. Deletions cut 0 bases from V and 5 bases from J, with 8 bases between. Germline lookup yields CDR1 MNHEY and CDR2 SMNVEV (reference sequence). The CDR3, as DNA: TGTGCCAGCAGTTTATCCGACAGCGATCAGCCCCAGCATTTT. Translating it yields CASSLSDSDQPQHF.

The chain joins TRBV29-1 to TRBJ2-1; the D gene is possibly TRBD2 (6 bases). The CDR3 loop spans 14 amino acids. Germline V gives CDR1 SQVTM, CDR2 ANQGSEA. V was pared by 1 base and J by 5 bases, with 12 bases between. CDR3 nucleotide sequence: TGCAGCGTTGAAGGGGGGGTTAGGGACAATGAGCAGTTCTTC. This encodes CSVEGGVRDNEQFF.